This TCR beta chain originates from a study of beta chain features in type 1 diabetes. This clone has just a few counts. The target antigen is unknown. The ends were cut back, 2 bases at V and 5 bases at J, with 9 bases in the middle. The CDR3 is 14 residues long. Germline values: CDR1 SGHTA, CDR2 FQGNSA. Every isolated RNA sample was fully reverse transcribed, so sequencing captured expressed TCRB transcripts. Sequenced by immunoSEQ multiplex PCR; TCRdb stores in-frame clones only, minus some. Here the sample spans 310,000 or so clones, 7% to 10% being singletons. Findings and limits, study-wide: VDJ junctions from patients with type 1 diabetes contained fewer insertions and more deletions. TCRB CDR3 length was moderately but significantly reduced in all four CD4+ subsets of Type 1 diabetes patients.

The sequencing sample was made of central memory CD4+ T cells from blood. The J gene is TRBJ2-2, the V gene TRBV7-2, with no clear D. This receptor was obtained from a man younger than 40 with type 1 diabetes. CDR3 region: CASSLQAVTGELFF. CDR3 sequence (DNA): TGTGCCAGCAGCTTACAAGCCGTGACCGGGGAGCTGTTTTTT.